The 20 T cell receptor beta chains presented below share a single source sample, sequenced in a study of blood T cell repertoires in COVID-19. The repertoire was sequenced with immunoSEQ multiplex PCR; TCRdb's copy has only in-frame clones and lacks some. The sample lists 100,000 to 150,000 clones, less than 90% occurring once. Sequencing input: peripheral blood. These TCRs come from a man aged 60-69 years with acute or convalescent COVID-19.

The rearrangement uses TRBV5-4 and TRBJ2-2; TRBD2 is a possible D gene (6 bases). The length of the CDR3 is 15 residues. Trimming removed 0 bases at V and 0 bases at J, with 6 bases between. The V gene's germline CDR1 is SGHNT and CDR2 YYREEE (reference sequence). The CDR3 DNA sequence: TGTGCCAGCAGCTTGGGACTAGCGAACACCGGGGAGCTGTTTTTT. Translation: CASSLGLANTGELFF.

This CDR3 reads CAIKEATNEKLFF. CDR3 nucleotides: TGTGCCATCAAGGAGGCAACTAATGAAAAACTGTTTTTT. The V gene is TRBV10-3, the J gene TRBJ1-4, with D unresolved. Per germline, CDR1 ENHRY and CDR2 SYGVKD. The CDR3 covers 13 residues. Trimming shortened V by 7 bases and J by 0 bases, and 6 bases separated the two germline ends.

This chain connects TRBV6-5 to TRBJ2-1; 10 bases match TRBD1. The CDR3 runs 14 residues. Unmatched junction bases numbered 3, after V lost 5 bases and J lost 5 bases. CDR1 is MNHEY, CDR2 SVGAGI, per germline. The CDR3 reads CASSRTGGHNEQFF. CDR3 sequence (DNA): TGTGCCAGCAGTAGGACAGGGGGTCACAATGAGCAGTTCTTC.

The chain combines TRBV30 with TRBJ1-2, with a possible D match to TRBD1 (6 bases). The V and J ends lost 0 bases and 0 bases respectively, with 8 bases between them. This CDR3 contains 14 residues. Germline-derived CDR1 and CDR2 are GTSNPN and SVGIG (reference sequence). The CDR3 sequence: CAWSVGGSNYGYTF. CDR3 coding DNA: TGTGCCTGGAGTGTTGGGGGCTCTAACTATGGCTACACCTTC.

The chain couples TRBV6-6 to TRBJ2-7; D uncertain. This CDR3 region has 13 residues. Looked up from germline, CDR1 is MNHNY and CDR2 is SVGAGI (reference sequence). V was trimmed by 7 bases and J by 2 bases, leaving 12 bases between them. CDR3 loop: CASTPKAAYEQYF. CDR3 bases: TGTGCCAGCACTCCAAAGGCGGCCTACGAGCAGTACTTC.

The CDR3 sequence: CASSLEGDLSYGYTF. The CDR3 DNA reads TGTGCCAGCAGCTTGGAAGGAGACCTCTCCTATGGCTACACCTTC. The chain recombines TRBV5-6 with TRBJ1-2, with no clear D. Germline values: CDR1 SGHDT, CDR2 YYEEEE. CDR3 length: 15 amino acids. V lost 0 bases, J lost 4 bases, and 13 bases lay in between.

The chain employs TRBV7-3 and TRBJ2-7, with D possibly TRBD2 on 5 matching bases. Trimming removed 0 bases at V and 6 bases at J, with 9 bases between. Germline V gives CDR1 SGHTA, CDR2 FQGTGA. This CDR3 spans 13 amino acids. CDR3 loop: CASSLTRGSEQYF. DNA of the CDR3: TGTGCCAGCAGCTTAACGCGTGGGAGCGAGCAGTACTTC.

The CDR3: CASSELTGGYGYTF. The CDR3 DNA reads TGTGCCAGTAGCGAATTAACAGGGGGCTATGGCTACACCTTC. The chain links TRBV19 to TRBJ1-2; 8 bases line up with TRBD1. Per the germline V gene, CDR1 is LNHDA and CDR2 is SQIVND (reference sequence). The CDR3 length is 14 residues. J was trimmed by 4 bases and V by 6 bases; bases with no gene match: 7. Full variable domain (missing parts from reference TRBV19 and TRBJ1-2): DGGITQSPKYLFRKEGQNVTLSCEQNLNHDAMYWYRQDPGQGLRLIYYSQIVNDFQKGDIAEGYSVSREKKESFPLTVTSAQKNPTAFYLCASSELTGGYGYTFGSGTRLTVV.

The chain joins TRBV5-1 to TRBJ1-5, with D hard to call. CDR1 is SGHRS and CDR2 is YFSETQ in the germline V gene. V dropped 0 bases and J dropped 4 bases, with 5 bases sitting between them. This CDR3 is built from 13 residues. DNA for the CDR3: TGCGCCAGCAGCTTGGGGAGGAATCAGCCCCAGCATTTT. It is translated as CASSLGRNQPQHF. Together with reference TRBV5-1 and TRBJ1-5, the CDR3 gives the full variable domain: KAGVTQTPRYLIKTRGQQVTLSCSPISGHRSVSWYQQTPGQGLQFLFEYFSETQRNKGNFPGRFSGRQFSNSRSEMNVSTLELGDSALYLCASSLGRNQPQHFGDGTRLSIL.

The chain carries TRBV30 and TRBJ2-3, with TRBD1 matching over 7 bases. The CDR3 is made up of 14 amino acids. The V gene end was trimmed by 2 bases and the J gene end by 5 bases; junction bases not matched to a gene: 7. The germline V gene encodes CDR1 GTSNPN and CDR2 SVGIG (reference sequence). CDR3 in amino acids: CAWSSRGRRDTQYF. DNA of the CDR3: TGTGCCTGGAGTTCGAGGGGGCGAAGAGATACGCAGTATTTT.

The genes are TRBV5-1 and TRBJ2-1; tentative D call: TRBD2 (7 bases). The CDR3 extends over 16 amino acids. The germline V gene has CDR1 SGHRS and CDR2 YFSETQ. V lost 4 bases to trimming and J lost 6 bases, with 20 bases between them. The CDR3 is CASSGRLAGGPNEQFF. The CDR3 DNA is TGCGCCAGCAGCGGCAGACTAGCCGGGGGGCCCAATGAGCAGTTCTTC.

This clone was observed a single time. This chain links TRBV28 with TRBJ1-5; D gene uncertain. The CDR3 runs 13 residues. Germline CDR1 and CDR2: MDHEN and SYDVKM. Between the trimmed V and J ends, which lost 7 bases and 1 base, there was a span of 8 bases. CDR3 in amino acids: CASTWRSNQPQHF. In nucleotides, the CDR3 is TGTGCCAGCACTTGGCGGAGCAATCAGCCCCAGCATTTT.

This sequence joins TRBV5-1 and TRBJ1-1, with TRBD1 as a possible D gene (6 bases). Germline CDR1 is SGHRS and CDR2 is YFSETQ. Deletions cut 4 bases from V and 3 bases from J, with 16 bases between. This CDR3 region has 15 residues. The CDR3 region is CASSVTGTWDTEAFF. The CDR3 DNA sequence: TGCGCCAGCAGCGTCACAGGGACCTGGGACACTGAAGCTTTCTTT.

A single count supports this clone. The genes are TRBV28 and TRBJ1-2; D is unclear. The V and J ends lost 3 bases and 4 bases respectively, with 9 bases between them. Germline V gives CDR1 MDHEN, CDR2 SYDVKM. CDR3 size: 13 residues. The CDR3 region is CASSLEVGYGYTF. The CDR3, as DNA: TGTGCCAGCAGTTTGGAGGTGGGCTATGGCTACACCTTC.

This clone was recorded once. The chain is built from TRBV3-1 (or the pseudogene TRBV3-2) and TRBJ1-5; the D is unclear. Germline V CDR1 and CDR2: LGHDT, YNNKEL (reference sequence). V lost 4 bases and J lost 11, with 12 bases in between. CDR3 length: 12 amino acids. The CDR3 coding sequence is TGTGCCAGCAGCCTTGGGTTCGGGTCCCAGCATTTT. Translation: CASSLGFGSQHF.

The chain links TRBV5-1 to TRBJ2-1; D gene unclear. V lost 6 bases and J 0 bases, leaving 16 bases between the germline ends. Germline CDR1 and CDR2: SGHRS and YFSETQ. The CDR3 is 16 amino acids. The DNA for the CDR3 is TGCGCCAGCACTCAATTACAGTTAAGCTCCTACAATGAGCAGTTCTTC. Its protein product is CASTQLQLSSYNEQFF. The full variable domain, completed using reference TRBV5-1 and TRBJ2-1, is KAGVTQTPRYLIKTRGQQVTLSCSPISGHRSVSWYQQTPGQGLQFLFEYFSETQRNKGNFPGRFSGRQFSNSRSEMNVSTLELGDSALYLCASTQLQLSSYNEQFFGPGTRLTVL.

This clone was seen only once. The gene calls are TRBV7-9 and TRBJ2-7, with a possible D match to TRBD1 (6 bases). Germline V gene sequence: CDR1 SEHNR, CDR2 FQNEAQ (reference sequence). CDR3 length: 13 residues. V was clipped by 4 bases and J by 5 bases, with 12 bases between them. CDR3 sequence reads: CASSYTGINEQYF. The CDR3 DNA is TGTGCCAGCAGCTATACAGGGATCAACGAGCAGTACTTC.

In regard to this clone: The sample contains more than one DNA sequence encoding this CDR3. The rearrangement uses TRBV5-1 and TRBJ2-7; maybe TRBD1 (6 bases). Trimming pared 0 bases from V and 1 base from J, leaving 8 bases between. The CDR3 runs to 14 residues. Germline V gene lookup returns CDR1 SGHRS and CDR2 YFSETQ. In DNA form, the CDR3 reads TGCGCCAGCAGCTTGGGCCAGGGGTCCTACGAGCAGTACTTC. Its protein product is CASSLGQGSYEQYF.

This chain links TRBV2 with TRBJ1-1; D call uncertain. Germline assignment: CDR1 SNHLY and CDR2 FYNNEI. The CDR3 is 19 residues long. The V end lost 0 bases, the J end lost 0 bases, and 20 bases lay between the germline ends. CDR3: CASSEANHYWRGMNTEAFF. In nucleotides, the CDR3 is TGTGCCAGCAGTGAAGCCAACCATTATTGGCGGGGAATGAACACTGAAGCTTTCTTT.

This sequence joins TRBV25-1 and TRBJ1-6, with 8 bases that match TRBD1. The CDR3 is made up of 13 amino acids. V was clipped by 4 bases and J by 10 bases; unmatched bases: 3. Germline CDR1 is MGHDK and CDR2 is SYGVNS. CDR3 in amino acids: CASSGDRLSPLHF. The CDR3 coding sequence is TGTGCCAGCAGTGGGGACAGGTTATCACCCCTCCACTTT.